Only a few counts were recorded for the clone carrying this T cell receptor beta chain. V lost 5 bases to trimming and J lost 6 bases, with 11 bases between them. CDR3 length equals 12 residues. Germline values: CDR1 SGHTA, CDR2 FQGNSA. These data come from a study of T cell changes during pregnancy in multiple sclerosis. Only in-frame clones appear in the TCRdb table, and some are missing; sequencing was by immunoSEQ multiplex PCR. The data contain about 100,000 clones, around 93% of them singletons. The sample was peripheral blood, taken after pregnancy. The sequence derives from a female donor with multiple sclerosis, enrolled in a pregnancy study. The rearrangement joins TRBV7-2 to TRBJ2-7; unclear D gene. The CDR3 here is CASSLDRTEQYF. The DNA for the CDR3 is TGTGCCAGCAGCCTTGATAGAACCGAGCAGTACTTC.